This TCR beta chain was observed in a study of T cell changes during pregnancy in multiple sclerosis. Germline V gives CDR1 SGHNT, CDR2 YENEEA. The J segment lost 3 bases and the V segment lost 11 bases, leaving 15 bases of the junction unmatched. The CDR3 length is 15 residues. Clones were read by immunoSEQ multiplex PCR, and TCRdb kept only the in-frame ones, dropping some. Of around 78,000 clones detected, 75% to 95% appear once; the ten largest clones hold less than 0.85%. The source of this sequence is a female donor in good health, enrolled as a control in a pregnancy study. The sample consisted of peripheral blood, taken in the third trimester of pregnancy. The rearrangement uses TRBV11-3 and TRBJ2-7, with 8 bases matching TRBD1. The CDR3 reads CAAPGRDRSYYEQYF. The CDR3 region has the DNA TGTGCCGCCCCAGGTCGGGACAGGAGTTACTACGAGCAGTACTTC.